Shown below are 9 T cell receptor beta chains from a single sample sequenced in a study of blood T cell repertoires in COVID-19. TCRdb's table, derived via immunoSEQ multiplex PCR, lists solely in-frame clones and lacks some. Of roughly 230,000 clones listed, roughly 80% were seen once; the top ten hold 7.9%. Sequencing was performed on peripheral blood. Receptors originate from a woman older than 75 with acute or convalescent COVID-19.

This clone was observed a few times. Additional DNA sequences in this sample encode the identical CDR3. The CDR3 spells CASSISDNQPQHF. CDR3 bases: TGTGCCAGTAGTATTTCAGATAATCAGCCCCAGCATTTT. The chain employs TRBV19 and TRBJ1-5; D remains unclear. Germline-derived CDR1 and CDR2 are LNHDA and SQIVND (reference sequence). Trimming left V 3 bases short and J 4 bases short, with 7 bases between. This CDR3 region has 13 residues.

This clone has just a few counts. V and J are TRBV19 and TRBJ2-3; TRBD2 matches 13 bases. Germline V gene lookup returns CDR1 LNHDA and CDR2 SQIVND (reference sequence). The junction had 9 bases not matched to a gene; V was cut back by 5 bases and J by 1 base. This CDR3 region has 18 residues. This chain's CDR3 is CASSRTSGGRMGTDTQYF. In DNA form, the CDR3 reads TGTGCCAGTAGTCGGACTAGCGGGGGCCGTATGGGCACAGATACGCAGTATTTT.

The rearrangement uses TRBV6-6 and TRBJ1-1; TRBD1 aligns across 7 bases. From germline, CDR1 is MNHNY and CDR2 SVGAGI (reference sequence). V dropped 7 bases and J dropped 11; count of bases not matched to a gene: 16. This CDR3 spans 14 amino acids. DNA for the CDR3: TGTGCCAGCACCCCTGGGACAGTTAACCTGGGGGCTTTCTTT. The encoded protein is CASTPGTVNLGAFF.

The gene calls are TRBV19 and TRBJ2-7; 11 nucleotides agree with TRBD1. The CDR3 loop spans 13 amino acids. Germline assignment: CDR1 LNHDA and CDR2 SQIVND (reference sequence). The V and J ends lost 4 bases and 9 bases, in that order; junction bases with no gene match: 5. CDR3 loop: CASSKDRGLGQYF. The CDR3 nucleotides are TGTGCCAGTAGTAAGGACAGGGGGCTCGGGCAGTACTTC.

Note on this clone: One end of the junction varies from germline; a read error may be responsible. This chain connects TRBV5-1 to TRBJ1-1; 8 positions match TRBD1. Germline V lookup: CDR1 SGHRS, CDR2 YFSETQ. The CDR3 is made up of 15 amino acids. The CDR3 is CANSPGQGMNTEAFF. CDR3 DNA sequence: TGCGCCAACAGCCCCGGACAGGGAATGAACACTGAAGCTTTCTTT.

This chain links TRBV5-1 with TRBJ2-1; 7 nucleotides line up with TRBD1. The CDR3 extends over 14 amino acids. V trimming: 4 bases; J trimming: 1 base; junction bases outside the gene matches: 2. The V gene's germline CDR1 is SGHRS and CDR2 YFSETQ. This chain's CDR3 is CASSPGQSYNEQFF. CDR3 nucleotide sequence: TGCGCCAGCAGCCCGGGACAGTCCTACAATGAGCAGTTCTTC.

This clone was seen only once. The rearrangement uses TRBV12-3 or TRBV12-4 and TRBJ1-5; D is uncertain. V lost 5 bases and J lost 2, with 7 bases in between. This CDR3 is 13 amino acids long. DNA for the CDR3: TGTGCCAGCAGTGGCGGGGGCAATCAGCCCCAGCATTTT. It codes for CASSGGGNQPQHF.

The chain has TRBV28 and TRBJ2-7; D might be TRBD2 (6 bases). Germline lookup yields CDR1 MDHEN and CDR2 SYDVKM. The CDR3 runs 15 residues. The V end was cut by 5 bases, the J end by 4 bases, with 18 bases between. CDR3 loop: CASSPRLVLGYEQYF. The DNA of the CDR3 is TGTGCCAGCAGTCCCCGACTAGTCCTTGGTTACGAGCAGTACTTC. Filled out from reference TRBV28 and TRBJ2-7, the complete variable domain reads DVKVTQSSRYLVKRTGEKVFLECVQDMDHENMFWYRQDPGLGLRLIYFSYDVKMKEKGDIPEGYSVSREKKERFSLILESASTNQTSMYLCASSPRLVLGYEQYFGPGTRLTVT.

This chain joins TRBV11-2 and TRBJ1-5, with D perhaps matching TRBD1 (6 bases). The CDR3 has 16 residues. Trimming shortened V by 2 bases and J by 4 bases, and 15 bases separated the two germline ends. Germline V lookup: CDR1 SGHAT, CDR2 FQNNGV. Here the CDR3 DNA reads TGTGCCAGCAGCTTATTTATGGGCAGGGGTAATCAGCCCCAGCATTTT. Its translation: CASSLFMGRGNQPQHF. Using reference TRBV11-2 and TRBJ1-5 for the parts outside the CDR3, the full variable domain is EAGVAQSPRYKIIEKRQSVAFWCNPISGHATLYWYQQILGQGPKLLIQFQNNGVVDDSQLPKDRFSAERLKGVDSTLKIQPAKLEDSAVYLCASSLFMGRGNQPQHFGDGTRLSIL.